These 13 T cell receptor beta chains share one sample of origin, sequenced in a study of graft-versus-host responses after intestinal transplantation. Measured with immunoSEQ multiplex PCR; TCRdb has only the in-frame clones, and not every one. The top ten hold about 4.7% of the sample, which has some 4,400 clones, about 30% seen once. The sample in question was alloreactive CD4+ T cells from a mixed lymphocyte reaction culture, obtained before intestinal transplant. As to subset: CFSE-low proliferating T cells sorted from roughly 6-day pre-transplant mixed lymphocyte reaction (GvH or HvG direction). Receptor source: a human patient who received an intestinal transplant.

J is TRBJ2-2 and V is TRBV6-6, with D possibly matching TRBD2 (5 bases). V shed 7 bases and J shed 14 bases, with 20 bases lying between them. CDR3 length: 13 amino acids. The V gene's germline CDR1 is MNHNY and CDR2 SVGAGI (reference sequence). CDR3 bases: TGTGCCAGCACTCTACACCCCCGGGGTAGACTGTTTTTT. It codes for CASTLHPRGRLFF.

This clone is judged medium-sized. The V and J genes are TRBV2 and TRBJ1-4, with D uncertain. V was clipped by 5 bases and J by 4 bases, with 11 bases between them. The CDR3 sequence is 14 residues long. The germline V gene has CDR1 SNHLY and CDR2 FYNNEI. The CDR3 DNA reads as TGTGCCAGCAGTTTCCGGGCCAATAATGAAAAACTGTTTTTT. Its translation is CASSFRANNEKLFF.

This clone has a handful of counts. The chain uses TRBV5-1 and TRBJ1-2, with unresolved D. The V end lost 1 base, the J end lost 0 bases, and 7 bases lay between the germline ends. The CDR3 totals 14 residues. Germline V lookup: CDR1 SGHRS, CDR2 YFSETQ. CDR3 DNA: TGCGCCAGCAGCTTGCAGGCCTCTAACTATGGCTACACCTTC. Translated, it gives CASSLQASNYGYTF.

The CDR3 region is CASRAYGGNTGELFF. The CDR3 nucleotides are TGTGCCAGCAGGGCCTACGGGGGCAACACCGGGGAGCTGTTTTTT. This chain joins TRBV2 and TRBJ2-2; D is tentatively TRBD1 or TRBD2 (6 bases each). Trimming cost V 6 bases and J 2 bases, with 13 bases left between them. Per germline, CDR1 SNHLY and CDR2 FYNNEI. This CDR3 has 15 residues.

V is TRBV18 and J is TRBJ2-6, with no clear D. Germline V CDR1 and CDR2: KGHSH, LQKENI. The V end was cut by 3 bases, the J end by 2 bases, with 11 bases between. The CDR3 consists of 16 residues. Here the CDR3 reads CASSPQRAAGANVLTF. Written as DNA, the CDR3 is TGTGCCAGCTCACCTCAAAGGGCGGCTGGGGCCAACGTCCTGACTTTC.

This clone was observed a single time. The CDR3: CASSLGGKHGNEQFF. In nucleotides, the CDR3 is TGTGCCAGCAGTTTGGGGGGGAAACATGGGAATGAGCAGTTCTTC. The chain links TRBV2 to TRBJ2-1, with 7 bases aligning to TRBD2. CDR3 length equals 15 residues. Germline CDR1 and CDR2: SNHLY and FYNNEI. Trimming at V came to 5 bases and at J to 7 bases, leaving 11 bases not matched to a gene. Full variable domain (missing parts from reference TRBV2 and TRBJ2-1): EPEVTQTPSHQVTQMGQEVILRCVPISNHLYFYWYRQILGQKVEFLVSFYNNEISEKSEIFDDQFSVERPDGSNFTLKIRSTKLEDSAMYFCASSLGGKHGNEQFFGPGTRLTVL.

This clone showed up just a few times. This may arise from a read error, as a much more abundant clone is one base away. This rearrangement joins TRBV6-5 to TRBJ1-6; D might be TRBD1 (5 bases). The CDR3 contains 15 residues. CDR1 and CDR2 (germline): MNHEY, SVGAGI. The CDR3: CASSLQGSYKSPLHF. The CDR3 DNA is TGTGCCAGCAGTCTGCAGGGCTCCTATAAATCACCCCTCCACTTT.

V gene TRBV6-5 combines with J gene TRBJ1-5; D unresolved. CDR3 length: 12 amino acids. V was trimmed by 5 bases and J by 8 bases, leaving 10 bases between them. The germline V gene encodes CDR1 MNHEY and CDR2 SVGAGI. CDR3 sequence: CASSEGSEPQHF. The CDR3, as DNA: TGTGCCAGCAGTGAGGGTTCGGAGCCCCAGCATTTT.

The chain combines TRBV13 with TRBJ1-4; possible D gene TRBD1, 6 bases. Trimming took off 3 bases at V and 7 bases at J, with 12 bases between the two ends. The CDR3 totals 14 residues. Germline V CDR1 and CDR2: PRHDT, FYEKMQ (reference sequence). CDR3 sequence: CASSFSQGTEKLFF. CDR3 DNA sequence: TGTGCCAGCAGCTTTTCTCAGGGGACTGAAAAACTGTTTTTT.

Worth noting for this clone: A read error may explain this, as a much larger clone is one base away. The chain joins TRBV6-6 to TRBJ2-7; D gene unclear. V shed 10 bases and J shed 0 bases, with 16 bases lying between them. The CDR3 covers 14 residues. Germline V CDR1 and CDR2: MNHNY, SVGAGI (reference sequence). CDR3 sequence reads: CANTSYKSSYEQYF. CDR3 in DNA: TGTGCCAACACCAGTTATAAGAGCTCCTACGAGCAGTACTTC.

A word on this clone: It may be a read error: a sequence one base away is much more abundant. The same CDR3 can be traced to other DNA sequences in this sample. V usage is TRBV5-6 and J usage is TRBJ1-4; tentative D call: TRBD1 (5 bases). The germline V gene encodes CDR1 SGHDT and CDR2 YYEEEE. This CDR3 spans 14 amino acids. V was shortened by 2 bases and J by 8 bases, with 13 bases between the two germline ends. The CDR3 loop reads CASSLRVKGEKLFF. In DNA form, the CDR3 reads TGTGCCAGCAGCTTACGGGTAAAGGGGGAAAAACTGTTTTTT.

This clone was seen a handful of times. The genes are TRBV9 and TRBJ2-1; TRBD2 matches at 11 bases. Germline V lookup: CDR1 SGDLS, CDR2 YYNGEE. This CDR3 spans 16 amino acids. V was pared by 4 bases and J by 3 bases, with 6 bases of the junction left unmatched. The CDR3 protein is CASSILTSGGYNEQFF. The CDR3 region has the DNA TGTGCCAGCAGCATACTTACTAGCGGGGGCTACAATGAGCAGTTCTTC.

The chain uses TRBV7-3 and TRBJ2-5; 9 bases agree with TRBD2. The trim removed 5 bases at V and 7 bases at J, leaving 5 bases unmatched. This CDR3 has 13 amino acids. Germline CDR1 SGHTA, CDR2 FQGTGA. The CDR3 DNA reads TGTGCCAGCAGCCCGGGACTAGCAGGGACCCAGTACTTC. Protein sequence: CASSPGLAGTQYF.